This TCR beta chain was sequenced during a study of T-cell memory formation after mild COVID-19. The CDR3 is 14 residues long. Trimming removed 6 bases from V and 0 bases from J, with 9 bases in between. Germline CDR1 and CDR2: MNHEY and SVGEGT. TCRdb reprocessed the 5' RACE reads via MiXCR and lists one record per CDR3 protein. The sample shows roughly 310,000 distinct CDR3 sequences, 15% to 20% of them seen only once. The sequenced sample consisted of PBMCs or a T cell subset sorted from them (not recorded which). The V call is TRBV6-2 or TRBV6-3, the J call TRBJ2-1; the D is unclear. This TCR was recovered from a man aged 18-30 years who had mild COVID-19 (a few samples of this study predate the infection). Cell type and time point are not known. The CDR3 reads CASSRISSYNEQFF. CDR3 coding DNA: TGTGCCAGCAGCCGAATCAGCTCCTACAATGAGCAGTTCTTC.